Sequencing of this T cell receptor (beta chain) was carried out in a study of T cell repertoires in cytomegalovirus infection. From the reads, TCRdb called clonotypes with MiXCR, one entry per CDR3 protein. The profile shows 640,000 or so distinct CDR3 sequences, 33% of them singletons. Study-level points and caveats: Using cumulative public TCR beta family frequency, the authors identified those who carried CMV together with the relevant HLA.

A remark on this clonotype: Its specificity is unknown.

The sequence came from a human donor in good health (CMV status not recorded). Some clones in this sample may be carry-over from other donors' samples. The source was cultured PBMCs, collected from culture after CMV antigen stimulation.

The CDR3 protein is CASSVYLEQFF. Here the CDR3 DNA reads TGTGCCAGCAGTGTTTACCTTGAGCAGTTCTTC. V is TRBV2 and J is TRBJ2-1, with D unclear. Trimming took 4 bases from V and 9 from J, leaving 7 bases between them. Germline assignment: CDR1 SNHLY and CDR2 FYNNEI. This CDR3 is 11 amino acids long.